This T cell receptor (beta chain) was retrieved from a study of blood T cell repertoires in COVID-19. TCRdb keeps only in-frame clones here, not all; method: immunoSEQ multiplex PCR. The table has 200,000 or so clones, roughly 88% seen once. Source material: PBMCs or T cells enriched from blood (not recorded which). This clonotype originated in a woman aged 25 to 45 who had been exposed to COVID-19.

The CDR3 is CASSLGAGGNSPLHF. CDR3 DNA sequence: TGCGCCAGCAGCTTGGGGGCCGGGGGGAATTCACCCCTCCACTTT. J is TRBJ1-6 and V is TRBV5-1, with a possible D match to TRBD1 (5 bases). V was cut by 0 bases and J by 7 bases, with 11 bases left in between. Per germline, CDR1 SGHRS and CDR2 YFSETQ. The CDR3 totals 15 residues.